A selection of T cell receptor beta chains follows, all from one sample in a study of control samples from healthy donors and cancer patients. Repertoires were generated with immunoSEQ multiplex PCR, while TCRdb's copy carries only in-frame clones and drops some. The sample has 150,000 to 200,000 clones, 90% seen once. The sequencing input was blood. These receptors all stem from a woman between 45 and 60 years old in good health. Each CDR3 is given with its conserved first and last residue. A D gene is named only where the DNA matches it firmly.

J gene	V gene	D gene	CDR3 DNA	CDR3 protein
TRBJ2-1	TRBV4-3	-	TGCGCCAGCAGCCAAACCCCGGGGACCAATGAGCGGTTCTTC	CASSQTPGTNERFF
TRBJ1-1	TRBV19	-	TGTGCCAGTAGTATAGTAACGGGGAACACTGAAGCTTTCTTT	CASSIVTGNTEAFF
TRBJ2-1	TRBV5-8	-	TGTGCCAGCAGCTTGGAATGGATCAATGAGCAGTTCTTC	CASSLEWINEQFF
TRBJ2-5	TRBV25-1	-	TGTGCCAGCAGGCTGACAGGAGGAGAGACCCAGTACTTC	CASRLTGGETQYF
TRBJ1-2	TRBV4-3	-	TGCGCCAGCAGCCAAGGGACGTTCGGGAATGGCTACACCTTC	CASSQGTFGNGYTF
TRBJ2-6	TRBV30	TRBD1	TGTGCCTGGAGTGTCAGGGGGCGTGGGGCCAACGTCCTGACTTTC	CAWSVRGRGANVLTF
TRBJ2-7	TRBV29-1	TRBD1	TGCAGCGTTACTCGGACAGGGGAACCCTACGAGCAGTACTTC	CSVTRTGEPYEQYF
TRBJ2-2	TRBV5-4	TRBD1	TGTGCCAGCAGCTGGGGACAGCTACCGAACACCGGGGAGCTGTTTTTT	CASSWGQLPNTGELFF
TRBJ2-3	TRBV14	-	TGTGCCAGCAGCCAAGCTAGGCGGGGTAGTTCAAATACGCAGTATTTT	CASSQARRGSSNTQYF
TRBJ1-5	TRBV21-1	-	TGTGCCAGCAGCCCCCGTTCTGGCAAGTTAGAGCCCCAGCATTTT	CASSPRSGKLEPQHF
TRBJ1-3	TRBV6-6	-	TGTGCCAGCAGCGGGACGCCCGGAAACACCATATATTTT	CASSGTPGNTIYF
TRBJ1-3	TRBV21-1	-	TGTGCCAGCAGCAAAGGAGGAAACACCATATATTTT	CASSKGGNTIYF
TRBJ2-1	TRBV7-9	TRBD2	TGTGCCAGCAGCTTACATGGCGGGAGGGCCTACAATGAGCAGTTCTTC	CASSLHGGRAYNEQFF
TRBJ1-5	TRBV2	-	TGTGCCAGCAAAGAGGGCAGCGGCAATCAGCCCCAGCATTTT	CASKEGSGNQPQHF